Listed below are T cell receptor beta chains from one sample, sequenced in a study of post-analysis software for immune sequencing data. One entry per CDR3 protein, called by TCRdb with MiXCR from the PCR reads. The sample lists 500,000 to 600,000 distinct CDR3 sequences, roughly 45% occurring once. Specimen: blood. Receptor source: a girl aged 10-17 years with multiple sclerosis. The CDR3 runs from the conserved cysteine through the conserved F or W. The D gene is left open where the match is weak.

J gene: TRBJ2-1
V gene: TRBV10-3
D gene: NA
CDR3 protein: CAISGGASGYNEQFF

J gene: TRBJ2-3
V gene: TRBV20-1
D gene: TRBD2
CDR3 protein: CSARVEWSSGRADTQYF

J gene: TRBJ2-4
V gene: TRBV5-6
D gene: NA
CDR3 protein: CASSLKGSIQYF

J gene: TRBJ1-2
V gene: TRBV14
D gene: NA
CDR3 protein: CASSPYFGQSYGYTF

J gene: TRBJ2-7
V gene: TRBV10-3
D gene: NA
CDR3 protein: CAIRFSTGAYEQYF

J gene: TRBJ2-3
V gene: TRBV3-1
D gene: TRBD2
CDR3 protein: CASSQVGLAGPADTQYF

J gene: TRBJ2-2
V gene: TRBV5-5
D gene: NA
CDR3 protein: CASSLVPGSGELFF

J gene: TRBJ1-2
V gene: TRBV29-1
D gene: NA
CDR3 protein: CSVEEGNLGYTF

J gene: TRBJ2-7
V gene: TRBV12-3/TRBV12-4
D gene: TRBD2
CDR3 protein: CASLGGVGYEQYF

J gene: TRBJ2-1
V gene: TRBV12-3/TRBV12-4
D gene: NA
CDR3 protein: CASSSGYSSYNEQFF

J gene: TRBJ1-5
V gene: TRBV6-2/TRBV6-3
D gene: NA
CDR3 protein: CASTTASGRGNQPQHF

J gene: TRBJ2-5
V gene: TRBV3-1
D gene: TRBD2
CDR3 protein: CASSRDRRGNQETQYF

J gene: NA
V gene: TRBV2
D gene: NA
CDR3 protein: CASSPQAPEQYF

J gene: TRBJ1-1
V gene: TRBV3-1
D gene: NA
CDR3 protein: CASSRAELNTEAFF

J gene: TRBJ1-5
V gene: TRBV9
D gene: NA
CDR3 protein: CASSVVGSGSGNQPQHF

J gene: TRBJ2-3
V gene: TRBV4-2
D gene: TRBD2
CDR3 protein: CASSQEPSGVTDTQYF

J gene: TRBJ2-3
V gene: TRBV30
D gene: NA
CDR3 protein: CAWSPGVAGDTQYF

J gene: TRBJ1-2
V gene: TRBV20-1
D gene: NA
CDR3 protein: CSPRGPTGYGYTF

J gene: TRBJ1-6
V gene: TRBV12-3/TRBV12-4
D gene: NA
CDR3 protein: CASSRRDFFANSPLHF

J gene: TRBJ2-1
V gene: TRBV7-8
D gene: TRBD2
CDR3 protein: CASSSGTSGRGEQFF

J gene: TRBJ2-5
V gene: TRBV25-1
D gene: NA
CDR3 protein: CASSGPQETQYF

J gene: TRBJ2-1
V gene: TRBV9
D gene: NA
CDR3 protein: CASSVASRGNEQFF

J gene: TRBJ2-1
V gene: TRBV20-1
D gene: TRBD1
CDR3 protein: CSAPWTGKIGEQFF

J gene: TRBJ2-6
V gene: TRBV6-5
D gene: NA
CDR3 protein: CASGSSGANVLTF

J gene: TRBJ2-7
V gene: TRBV5-1
D gene: TRBD1
CDR3 protein: CASSDRDRGVYEQYF

J gene: TRBJ2-5
V gene: TRBV5-1
D gene: NA
CDR3 protein: CASSLTREETQYF

J gene: TRBJ2-7
V gene: TRBV10-3
D gene: NA
CDR3 protein: CAMGVGPYEQYF

J gene: TRBJ2-7
V gene: TRBV20-1
D gene: TRBD2
CDR3 protein: CSAKRLAGDYEQYF

J gene: TRBJ2-1
V gene: TRBV20-1
D gene: NA
CDR3 protein: CSARYYVLDEQFF

J gene: TRBJ2-7
V gene: TRBV7-8
D gene: TRBD2
CDR3 protein: CASSLINGGSYEQYF

J gene: TRBJ2-1
V gene: TRBV7-9
D gene: TRBD2
CDR3 protein: CASSLGRLAGSNEQFF

J gene: TRBJ2-1
V gene: TRBV20-1
D gene: NA
CDR3 protein: CSARGGPYNEQFF

J gene: TRBJ2-1
V gene: TRBV10-3
D gene: TRBD2
CDR3 protein: CAIGGLAGVYNEQFF

J gene: TRBJ2-3
V gene: TRBV12-3/TRBV12-4
D gene: TRBD1
CDR3 protein: CASSSGQGIENTQYF

J gene: TRBJ1-6
V gene: TRBV7-9
D gene: NA
CDR3 protein: CASSSTAGVLLNSPLHF

J gene: TRBJ1-6
V gene: TRBV20-1
D gene: TRBD1
CDR3 protein: CSATKADRASPLHF

J gene: TRBJ1-1
V gene: TRBV6-6
D gene: TRBD1
CDR3 protein: CASSRTGGIDTEAFF

J gene: TRBJ2-7
V gene: TRBV24-1
D gene: TRBD2
CDR3 protein: CATSDGVSGSGDEQYF

J gene: TRBJ2-1
V gene: TRBV29-1
D gene: NA
CDR3 protein: CSVEFRGRETQFF

J gene: TRBJ2-3
V gene: TRBV3-1
D gene: NA
CDR3 protein: CASSQERGTGTDTQYF

J gene: TRBJ1-4
V gene: TRBV12-3/TRBV12-4
D gene: TRBD1
CDR3 protein: CASSHGTGGEKLFF

J gene: TRBJ1-5
V gene: TRBV12-3/TRBV12-4
D gene: TRBD1
CDR3 protein: CASELGQGARAQHF